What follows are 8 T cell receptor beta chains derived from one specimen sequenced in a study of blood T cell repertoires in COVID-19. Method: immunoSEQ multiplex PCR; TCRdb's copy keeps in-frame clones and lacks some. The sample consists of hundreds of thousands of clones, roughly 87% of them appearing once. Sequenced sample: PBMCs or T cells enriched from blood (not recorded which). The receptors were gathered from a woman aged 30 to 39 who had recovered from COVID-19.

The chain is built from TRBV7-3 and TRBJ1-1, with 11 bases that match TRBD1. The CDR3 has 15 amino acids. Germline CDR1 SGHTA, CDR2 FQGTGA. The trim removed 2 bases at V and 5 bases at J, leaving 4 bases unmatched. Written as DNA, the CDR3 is TGTGCCAGCAGCTTAGGGACAGGGGGGTGGACTGAAGCTTTCTTT. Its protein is CASSLGTGGWTEAFF.

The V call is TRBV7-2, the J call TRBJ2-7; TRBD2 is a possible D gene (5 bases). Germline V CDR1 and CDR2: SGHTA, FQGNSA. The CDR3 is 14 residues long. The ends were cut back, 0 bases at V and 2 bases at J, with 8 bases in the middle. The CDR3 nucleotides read TGTGCCAGCAGCTTAGCTAGCGCAACCTACGAGCAGTACTTC. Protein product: CASSLASATYEQYF.

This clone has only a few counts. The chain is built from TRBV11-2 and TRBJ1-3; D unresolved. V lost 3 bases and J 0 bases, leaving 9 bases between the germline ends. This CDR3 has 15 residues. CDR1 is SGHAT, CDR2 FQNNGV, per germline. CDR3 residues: CASSFSRNSGNTIYF. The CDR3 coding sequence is TGTGCCAGCAGCTTTTCTAGGAACTCTGGAAACACCATATATTTT.

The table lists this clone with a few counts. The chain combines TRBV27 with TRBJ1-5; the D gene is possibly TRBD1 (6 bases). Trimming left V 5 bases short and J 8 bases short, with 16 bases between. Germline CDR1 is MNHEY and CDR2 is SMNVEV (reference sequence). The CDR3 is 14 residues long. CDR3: CASSAHRDREPQHF. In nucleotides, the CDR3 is TGTGCCAGCAGTGCTCACAGGGATAGGGAGCCCCAGCATTTT.

In DNA, the CDR3 is TGTGCCAGCAGCTTAAGAAGGACAGGGACCGAAGCTTTCTTT. Amino acid sequence: CASSLRRTGTEAFF. The chain carries TRBV7-6 and TRBJ1-1, with 8 bases lining up with TRBD1. The CDR3 extends over 14 amino acids. J gave up 8 bases and V 2 bases, and 7 bases lay outside the gene matches. Germline CDR1 is SGHVS and CDR2 is FNYEAQ.

CDR3 region: CASSDSSGSNEQYF. CDR3 sequence (DNA): TGTGCCAGCAGCGACTCTAGCGGGAGTAACGAGCAGTACTTC. V is TRBV5-4 and J is TRBJ2-7; TRBD2 matches at 10 bases. The CDR3 loop spans 14 amino acids. Germline-derived CDR1 and CDR2 are SGHNT and YYREEE (reference sequence). The J segment lost 5 bases and the V segment lost 4 bases, leaving 6 bases of the junction unmatched.

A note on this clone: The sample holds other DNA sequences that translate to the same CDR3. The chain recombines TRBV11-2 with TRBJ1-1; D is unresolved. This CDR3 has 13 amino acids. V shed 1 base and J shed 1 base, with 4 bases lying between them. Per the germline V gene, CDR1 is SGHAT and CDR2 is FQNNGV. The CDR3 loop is CASSLARNTEAFF. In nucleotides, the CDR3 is TGTGCCAGCAGCTTAGCCAGGAACACTGAAGCTTTCTTT. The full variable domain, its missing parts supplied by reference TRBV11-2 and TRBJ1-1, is EAGVAQSPRYKIIEKRQSVAFWCNPISGHATLYWYQQILGQGPKLLIQFQNNGVVDDSQLPKDRFSAERLKGVDSTLKIQPAKLEDSAVYLCASSLARNTEAFFGQGTRLTVV.

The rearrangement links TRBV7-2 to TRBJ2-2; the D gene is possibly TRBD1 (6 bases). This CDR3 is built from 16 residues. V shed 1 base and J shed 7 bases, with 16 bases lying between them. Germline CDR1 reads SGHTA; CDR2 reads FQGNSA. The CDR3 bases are TGTGCCAGCAGCTTAGGGGTCCAGGGGAGTAACGGGGAGCTGTTTTTT. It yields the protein CASSLGVQGSNGELFF.